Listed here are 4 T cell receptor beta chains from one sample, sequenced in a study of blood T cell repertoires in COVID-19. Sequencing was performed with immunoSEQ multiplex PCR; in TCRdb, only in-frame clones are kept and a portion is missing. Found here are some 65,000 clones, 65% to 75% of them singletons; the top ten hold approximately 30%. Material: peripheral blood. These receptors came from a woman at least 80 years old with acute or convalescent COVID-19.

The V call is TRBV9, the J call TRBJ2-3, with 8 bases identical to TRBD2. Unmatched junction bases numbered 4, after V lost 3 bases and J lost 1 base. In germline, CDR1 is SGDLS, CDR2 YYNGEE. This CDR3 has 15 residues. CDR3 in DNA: TGTGCCAGCAGCGAGTTGACTAGCGGCACAGATACGCAGTATTTT. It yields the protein CASSELTSGTDTQYF.

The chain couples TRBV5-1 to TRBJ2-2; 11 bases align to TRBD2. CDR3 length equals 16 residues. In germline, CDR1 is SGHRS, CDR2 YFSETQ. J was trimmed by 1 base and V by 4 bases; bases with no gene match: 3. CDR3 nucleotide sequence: TGCGCCAGCAGCACAGGACTAGCGGGGAACACCGGGGAGCTGTTTTTT. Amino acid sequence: CASSTGLAGNTGELFF.

In DNA, the CDR3 is TGTGCCAGCAGTTATCCGGGACAGGGGGCTTATACGAACACTGAAGCTTTCTTT. This sequence encodes CASSYPGQGAYTNTEAFF. J is TRBJ1-1 and V is TRBV28; 12 bases are a match to TRBD1. The trim removed 4 bases at V and 1 base at J, leaving 10 bases unmatched. Per the germline V gene, CDR1 is MDHEN and CDR2 is SYDVKM. CDR3 length equals 18 residues.

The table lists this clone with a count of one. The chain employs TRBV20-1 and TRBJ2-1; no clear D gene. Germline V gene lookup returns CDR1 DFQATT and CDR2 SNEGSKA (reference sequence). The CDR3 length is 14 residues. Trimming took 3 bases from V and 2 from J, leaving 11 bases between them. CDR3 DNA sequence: TGCAGTGCTAGTAATTCCCTAGCCTACAATGAGCAGTTCTTC. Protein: CSASNSLAYNEQFF.